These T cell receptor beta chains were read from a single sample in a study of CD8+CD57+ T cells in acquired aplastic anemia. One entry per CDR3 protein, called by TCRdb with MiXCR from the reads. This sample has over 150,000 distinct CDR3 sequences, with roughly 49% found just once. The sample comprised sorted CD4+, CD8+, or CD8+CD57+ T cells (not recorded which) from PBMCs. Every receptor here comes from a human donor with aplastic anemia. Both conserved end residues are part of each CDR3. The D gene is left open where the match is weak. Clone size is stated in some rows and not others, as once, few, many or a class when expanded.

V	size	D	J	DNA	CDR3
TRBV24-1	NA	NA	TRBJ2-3	TGTGCCACCTATTTTCGGTTAACGCAGTATTTT	CATYFRLTQYF
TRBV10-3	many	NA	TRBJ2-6	TGTGCCATCAGTGAGCTGGCAGGGACGGGGGCCAACGTCCTGACTTTC	CAISELAGTGANVLTF
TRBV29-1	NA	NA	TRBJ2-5	TGCAGCGGCGGACGAGAGAAAGAGACCCAGTACTTC	CSGGREKETQYF
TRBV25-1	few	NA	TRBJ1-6	TGTGCCAGCAGATATTCGTATAATGGATCACCCCTCCACTTT	CASRYSYNGSPLHF
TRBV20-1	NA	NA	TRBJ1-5	TGCAGTGCTTCCCAGGGTTTCCAGCAGCCCCAGCATTTT	CSASQGFQQPQHF
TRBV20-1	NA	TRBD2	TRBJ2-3	TGCAGTGCTCTACCCCCCCAGCGGGATGTCACAGATACGCAGTATTTT	CSALPPQRDVTDTQYF
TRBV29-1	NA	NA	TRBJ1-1	TGCAGCGTGAGACCCGGGACACCGAATGAAGCTTTCTTT	CSVRPGTPNEAFF
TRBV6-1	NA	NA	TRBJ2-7	TGTGCCAGCAGCACAGGGAACGAGCAGTACTTC	CASSTGNEQYF
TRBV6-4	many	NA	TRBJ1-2	TGTGCCAGCAGTGACCGGGATGGCTACACCTTC	CASSDRDGYTF
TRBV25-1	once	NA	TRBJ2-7	TGTGCCAGCCCGACGACTAGTTTCGAGCAGTACTTC	CASPTTSFEQYF
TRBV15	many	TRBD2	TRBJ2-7	TGTGCCACCAGCAGAGAAATCGTCGGGACTAGCGGGGGCGATACTGGCTCCTACGAGCAGTACTTC	CATSREIVGTSGGDTGSYEQYF
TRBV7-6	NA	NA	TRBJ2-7	TGTGCCAGCAGCCTGTCCGGGACTCCAGCCGAGCAGTACTTC	CASSLSGTPAEQYF
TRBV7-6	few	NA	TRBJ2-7	TGTGCCAGCAGCGCCGCCTTGGGTGAGCAGTACTTC	CASSAALGEQYF
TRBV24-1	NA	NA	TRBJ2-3	TGTGCCACCAGTGATTTGGGTCGGGACACGACAGATACGCAGTATTTT	CATSDLGRDTTDTQYF
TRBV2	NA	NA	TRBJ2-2	TGTGCCACCCGAAACAGACGCCTCACCGGGGAGCTGTTTTTT	CATRNRRLTGELFF
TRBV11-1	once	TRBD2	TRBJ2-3	TGTGCCAGCAGTGCTCTAGCGGGAGTCCGACATACGCAGTATTTT	CASSALAGVRHTQYF
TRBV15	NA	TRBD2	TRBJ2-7	TGTGCCACCAGCCCTGGGGGGGTAAGGCTCGAGCAGTACTTC	CATSPGGVRLEQYF
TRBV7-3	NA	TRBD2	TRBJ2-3	TGTGCCAGCAGCTTACTGGCGGGAGGGGGGGATACGCAGTATTTT	CASSLLAGGGDTQYF